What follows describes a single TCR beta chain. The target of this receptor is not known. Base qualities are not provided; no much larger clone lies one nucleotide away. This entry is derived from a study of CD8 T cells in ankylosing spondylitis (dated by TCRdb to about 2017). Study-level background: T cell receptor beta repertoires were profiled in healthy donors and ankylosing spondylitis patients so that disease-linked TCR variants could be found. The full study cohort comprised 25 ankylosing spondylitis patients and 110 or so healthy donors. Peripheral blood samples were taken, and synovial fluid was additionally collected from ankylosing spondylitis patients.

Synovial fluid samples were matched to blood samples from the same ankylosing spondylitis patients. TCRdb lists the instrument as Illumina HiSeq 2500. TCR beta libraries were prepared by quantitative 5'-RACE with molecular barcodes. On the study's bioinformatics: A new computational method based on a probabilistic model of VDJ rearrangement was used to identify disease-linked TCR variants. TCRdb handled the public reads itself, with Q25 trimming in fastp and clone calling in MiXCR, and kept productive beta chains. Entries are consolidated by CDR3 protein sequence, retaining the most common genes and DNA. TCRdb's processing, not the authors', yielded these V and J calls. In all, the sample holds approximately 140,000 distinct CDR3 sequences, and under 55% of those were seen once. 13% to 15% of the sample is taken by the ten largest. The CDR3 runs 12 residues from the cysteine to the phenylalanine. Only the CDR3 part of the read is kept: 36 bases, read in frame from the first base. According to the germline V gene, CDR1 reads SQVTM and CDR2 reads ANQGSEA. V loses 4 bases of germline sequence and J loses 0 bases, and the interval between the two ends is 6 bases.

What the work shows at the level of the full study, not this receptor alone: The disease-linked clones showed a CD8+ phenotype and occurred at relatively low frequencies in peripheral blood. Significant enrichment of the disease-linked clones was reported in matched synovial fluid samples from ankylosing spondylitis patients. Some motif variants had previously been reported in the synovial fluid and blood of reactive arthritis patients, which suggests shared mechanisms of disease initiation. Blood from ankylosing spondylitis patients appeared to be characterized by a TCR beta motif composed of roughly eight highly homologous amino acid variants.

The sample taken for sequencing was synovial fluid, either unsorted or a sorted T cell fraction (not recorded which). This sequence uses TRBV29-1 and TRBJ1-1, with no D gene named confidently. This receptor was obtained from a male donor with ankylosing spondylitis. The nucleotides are TGCAGCGTTGTGGGGATGAACACTGAAGCTTTCTTT. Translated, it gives CSVVGMNTEAFF.